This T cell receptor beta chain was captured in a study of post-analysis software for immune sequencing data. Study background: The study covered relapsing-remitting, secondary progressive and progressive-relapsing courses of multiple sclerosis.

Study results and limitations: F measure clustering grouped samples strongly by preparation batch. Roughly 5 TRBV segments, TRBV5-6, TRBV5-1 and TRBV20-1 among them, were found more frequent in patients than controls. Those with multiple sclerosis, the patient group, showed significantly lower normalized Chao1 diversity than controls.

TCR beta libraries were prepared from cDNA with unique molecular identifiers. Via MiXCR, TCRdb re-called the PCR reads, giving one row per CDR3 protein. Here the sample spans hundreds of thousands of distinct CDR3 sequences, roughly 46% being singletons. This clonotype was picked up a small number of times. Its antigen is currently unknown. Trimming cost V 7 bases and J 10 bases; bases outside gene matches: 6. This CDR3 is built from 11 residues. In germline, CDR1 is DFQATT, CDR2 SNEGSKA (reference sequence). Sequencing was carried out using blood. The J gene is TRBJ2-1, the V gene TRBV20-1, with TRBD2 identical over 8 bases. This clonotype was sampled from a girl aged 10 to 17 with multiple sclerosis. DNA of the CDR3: TGCAGTGTATACGAGCGGGGGGAGCAGTTCTTC. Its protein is CSVYERGEQFF.